This T cell receptor (beta chain) was profiled in a study of shared clonotypes between healthy human individuals. Study-level results: Approximately 5% was the fraction of naive CD4 clonotypes found shared across a few donors. Estimated richness was generally greater in naive than memory subsets. It was expected that sequencing depth would affect clonotype sharing among donors.

CDR1 and CDR2 (germline): MNHNS, SASEGT. Trimming took 4 bases from V and 0 from J; bases not matched to a gene: 6. This CDR3 spans 16 amino acids. About this clone itself: The antigen is not known.

Clones were sequenced by immunoSEQ multiplex PCR, and TCRdb holds only the in-frame ones, with some missing. Of some 2.1 million clones in the sample, 85% to 95% are singletons; the top ten hold roughly 0.13%. The sample taken for sequencing was naive CD4+ T cells sorted from blood. Subset in this sample: CD45RA+ positively selected. The V gene is TRBV6-1, the J gene TRBJ1-2, with 9 bases fitting TRBD1. The clonotype originates from a young man in good health. The CDR3 loop is CASSVGTGSPNYGYTF. CDR3 nucleotides: TGTGCCAGCAGTGTGGGGACAGGGTCCCCTAACTATGGCTACACCTTC.